This TCR beta chain was identified during a study of CD8 T cells in Susac syndrome. The CDR3 has 11 amino acids. Germline V gene sequence: CDR1 DFQATT, CDR2 SNEGSKA (reference sequence). Trimming took 6 bases from V and 6 from J, leaving 11 bases between them. It was with random hexamers that roughly 0.5 to 1 ug RNA was reverse transcribed. TCRdb re-derived calls from the immunoSEQ multiplex PCR reads in MiXCR, one entry per CDR3 protein. This table has about 190,000 distinct CDR3 sequences, about 94% appearing once. In this sample, this clonotype turned up once. This TCR came from a human donor with Susac syndrome. The sequenced sample was CD4+ T cells from PBMCs. The chain has TRBV20-1 and TRBJ1-2; D possibly corresponds to TRBD1 (6 bases). CDR3 coding DNA: TGCAGTGCGGACAGCAACGATGGCTACACCTTC. This codes for CSADSNDGYTF.